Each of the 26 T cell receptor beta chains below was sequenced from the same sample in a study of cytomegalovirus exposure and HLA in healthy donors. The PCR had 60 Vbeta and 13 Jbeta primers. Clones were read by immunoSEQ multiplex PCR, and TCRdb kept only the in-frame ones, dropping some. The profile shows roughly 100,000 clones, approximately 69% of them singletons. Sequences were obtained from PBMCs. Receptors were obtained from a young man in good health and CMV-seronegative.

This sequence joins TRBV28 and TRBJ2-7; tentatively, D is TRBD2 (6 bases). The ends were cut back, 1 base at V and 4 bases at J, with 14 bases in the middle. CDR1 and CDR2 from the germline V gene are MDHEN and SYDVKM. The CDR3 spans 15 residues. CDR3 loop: CASSLFGGRGYEQYF. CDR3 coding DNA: TGTGCCAGCAGTTTATTCGGGGGACGCGGATACGAGCAGTACTTC.

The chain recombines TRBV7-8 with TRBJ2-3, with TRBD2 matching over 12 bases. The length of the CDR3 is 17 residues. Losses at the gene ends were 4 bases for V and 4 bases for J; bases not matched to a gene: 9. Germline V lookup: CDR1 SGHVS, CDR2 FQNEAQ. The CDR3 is CASSSRLAGASADTQYF. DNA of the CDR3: TGTGCCAGCAGCTCCAGACTAGCGGGAGCTAGCGCAGATACGCAGTATTTT. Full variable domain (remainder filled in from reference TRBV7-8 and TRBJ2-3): GAGVSQSPRYKVAKRGQDVALRCDPISGHVSLFWYQQALGQGPEFLTYFQNEAQLDKSGLPSDRFFAERPEGSVSTLKIQRTQQEDSAVYLCASSSRLAGASADTQYFGPGTRLTVL.

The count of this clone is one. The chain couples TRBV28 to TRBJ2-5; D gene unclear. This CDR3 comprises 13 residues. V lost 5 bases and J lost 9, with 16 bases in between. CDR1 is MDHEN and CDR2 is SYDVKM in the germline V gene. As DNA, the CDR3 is TGTGCCAGCAGTCTAGACCTCTCTGGTCCCCAGTACTTC. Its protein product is CASSLDLSGPQYF.

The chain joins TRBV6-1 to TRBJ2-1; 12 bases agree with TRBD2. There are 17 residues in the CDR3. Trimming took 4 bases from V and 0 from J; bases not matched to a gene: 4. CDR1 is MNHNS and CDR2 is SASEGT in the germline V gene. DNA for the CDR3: TGTGCCAGCAGTGGACTACTAGCGGGAGGCTCCTACAATGAGCAGTTCTTC. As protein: CASSGLLAGGSYNEQFF.

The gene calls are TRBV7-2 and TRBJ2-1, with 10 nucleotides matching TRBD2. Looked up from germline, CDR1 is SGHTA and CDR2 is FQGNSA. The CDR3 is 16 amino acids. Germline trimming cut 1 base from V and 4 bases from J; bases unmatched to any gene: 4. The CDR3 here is CASSLGLAGEYNEQFF. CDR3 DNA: TGTGCCAGCAGCTTAGGTCTAGCGGGAGAGTACAATGAGCAGTTCTTC.

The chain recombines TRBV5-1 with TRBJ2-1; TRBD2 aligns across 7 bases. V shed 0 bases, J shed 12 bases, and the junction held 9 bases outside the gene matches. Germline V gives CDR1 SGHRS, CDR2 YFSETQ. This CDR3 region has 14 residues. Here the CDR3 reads CASSLDPGGRAQFF. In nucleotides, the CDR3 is TGCGCCAGCAGCTTGGATCCTGGAGGGAGGGCGCAGTTCTTC.

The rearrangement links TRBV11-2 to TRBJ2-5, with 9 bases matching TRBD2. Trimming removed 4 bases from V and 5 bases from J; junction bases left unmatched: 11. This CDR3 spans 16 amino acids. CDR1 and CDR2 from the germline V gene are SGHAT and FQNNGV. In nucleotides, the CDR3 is TGTGCCAGCAGCTCGTCGGGACTAGCAGATCGGGAGACCCAGTACTTC. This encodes CASSSSGLADRETQYF.

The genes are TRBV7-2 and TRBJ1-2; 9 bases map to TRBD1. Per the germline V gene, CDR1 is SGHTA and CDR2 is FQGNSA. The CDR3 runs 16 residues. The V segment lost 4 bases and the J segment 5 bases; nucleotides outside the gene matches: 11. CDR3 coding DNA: TGTGCCAGCAGCTCCCCCGGAGGGGACAGGGTTTATGGCTACACCTTC. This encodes CASSSPGGDRVYGYTF.

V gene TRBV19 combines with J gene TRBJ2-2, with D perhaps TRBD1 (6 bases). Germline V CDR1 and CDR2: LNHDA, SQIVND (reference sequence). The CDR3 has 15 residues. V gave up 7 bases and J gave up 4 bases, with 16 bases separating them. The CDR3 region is CASTPRGPTTGELFF. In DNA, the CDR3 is TGTGCCAGTACTCCCAGGGGACCCACCACCGGGGAGCTGTTTTTT.

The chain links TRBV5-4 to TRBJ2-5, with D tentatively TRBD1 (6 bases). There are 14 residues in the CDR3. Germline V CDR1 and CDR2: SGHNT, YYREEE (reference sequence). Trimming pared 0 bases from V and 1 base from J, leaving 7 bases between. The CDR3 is CASSLGQAQETQYF. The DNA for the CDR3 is TGTGCCAGCAGCTTGGGACAGGCCCAAGAGACCCAGTACTTC.

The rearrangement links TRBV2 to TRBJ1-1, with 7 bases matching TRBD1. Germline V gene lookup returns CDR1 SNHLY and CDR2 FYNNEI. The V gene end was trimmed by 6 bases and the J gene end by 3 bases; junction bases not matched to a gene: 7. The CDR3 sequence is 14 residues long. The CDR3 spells CASSAKGADTEAFF. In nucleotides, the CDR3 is TGTGCCAGCAGCGCGAAGGGGGCAGACACTGAAGCTTTCTTT.

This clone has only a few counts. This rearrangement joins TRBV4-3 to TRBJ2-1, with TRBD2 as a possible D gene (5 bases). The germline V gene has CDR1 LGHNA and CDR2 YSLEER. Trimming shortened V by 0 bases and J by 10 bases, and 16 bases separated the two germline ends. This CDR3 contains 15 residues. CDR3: CASSQDRVAREEQFF. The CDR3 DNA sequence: TGCGCCAGCAGCCAAGATAGGGTAGCGAGAGAAGAGCAGTTCTTC.

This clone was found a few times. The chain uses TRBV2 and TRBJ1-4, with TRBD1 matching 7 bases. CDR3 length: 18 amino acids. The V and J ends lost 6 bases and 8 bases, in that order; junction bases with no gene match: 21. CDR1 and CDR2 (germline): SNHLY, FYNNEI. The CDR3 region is CASREYRGSEKLKEKLFF. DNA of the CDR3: TGTGCCAGCAGGGAATACAGGGGCTCCGAAAAGTTAAAGGAAAAACTGTTTTTT.

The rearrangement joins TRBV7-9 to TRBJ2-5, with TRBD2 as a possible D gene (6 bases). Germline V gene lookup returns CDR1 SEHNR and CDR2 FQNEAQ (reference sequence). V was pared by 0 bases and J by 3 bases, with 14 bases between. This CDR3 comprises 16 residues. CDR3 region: CASSLARDSREETQYF. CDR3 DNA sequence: TGTGCCAGCAGCTTAGCGCGGGATAGCAGGGAAGAGACCCAGTACTTC.

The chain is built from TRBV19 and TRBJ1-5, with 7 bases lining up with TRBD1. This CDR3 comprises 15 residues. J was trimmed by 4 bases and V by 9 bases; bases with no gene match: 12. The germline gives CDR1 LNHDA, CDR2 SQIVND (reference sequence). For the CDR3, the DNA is TGTGCCAGCGCAGGGGGACGTGTTGGTAATCAGCCCCAGCATTTT. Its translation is CASAGGRVGNQPQHF. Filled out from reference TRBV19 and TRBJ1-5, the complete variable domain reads DGGITQSPKYLFRKEGQNVTLSCEQNLNHDAMYWYRQDPGQGLRLIYYSQIVNDFQKGDIAEGYSVSREKKESFPLTVTSAQKNPTAFYLCASAGGRVGNQPQHFGDGTRLSIL.

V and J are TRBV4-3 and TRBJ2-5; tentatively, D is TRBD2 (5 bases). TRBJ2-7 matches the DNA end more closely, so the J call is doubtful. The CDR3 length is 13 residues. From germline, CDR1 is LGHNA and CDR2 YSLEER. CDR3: CASSRQKGAEQYF. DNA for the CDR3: TGCGCCAGCAGCCGCCAGAAGGGAGCCGAGCAGTACTTC.

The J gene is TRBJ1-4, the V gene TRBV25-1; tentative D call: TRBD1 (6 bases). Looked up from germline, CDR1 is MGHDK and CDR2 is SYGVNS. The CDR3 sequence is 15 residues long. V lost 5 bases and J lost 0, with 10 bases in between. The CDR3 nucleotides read TGTGCCAGCAGTCGGGGGGCTACAACTAATGAAAAACTGTTTTTT. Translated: CASSRGATTNEKLFF.

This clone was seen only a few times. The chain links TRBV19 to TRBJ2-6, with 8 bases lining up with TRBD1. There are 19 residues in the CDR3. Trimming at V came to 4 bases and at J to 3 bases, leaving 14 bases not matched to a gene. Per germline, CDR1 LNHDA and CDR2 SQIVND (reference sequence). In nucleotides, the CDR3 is TGTGCCAGTAGTACGAAGCCAGGGGGCGCGGTATTTGGGGCCAACGTCCTGACTTTC. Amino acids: CASSTKPGGAVFGANVLTF. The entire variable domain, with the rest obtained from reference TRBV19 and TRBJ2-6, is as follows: DGGITQSPKYLFRKEGQNVTLSCEQNLNHDAMYWYRQDPGQGLRLIYYSQIVNDFQKGDIAEGYSVSREKKESFPLTVTSAQKNPTAFYLCASSTKPGGAVFGANVLTFGAGSRLTVL.

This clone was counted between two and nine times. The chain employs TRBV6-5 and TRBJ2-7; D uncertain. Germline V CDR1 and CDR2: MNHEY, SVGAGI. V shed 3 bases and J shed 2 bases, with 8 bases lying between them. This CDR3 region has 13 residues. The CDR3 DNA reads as TGTGCCAGCAGTTATGATTCAGCCTACGAGCAGTACTTC. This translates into CASSYDSAYEQYF.

CDR3 loop: CASSDPFTTGYTQYF. The CDR3 DNA reads TGTGCCAGCAGTGACCCCTTTACGACAGGGTATACGCAGTATTTT. V is TRBV6-1 and J is TRBJ2-3, with 7 bases aligning to TRBD1. Losses at the gene ends were 3 bases for V and 7 bases for J; bases not matched to a gene: 10. CDR1 MNHNS and CDR2 SASEGT come from the germline V gene. The CDR3 contains 15 residues.

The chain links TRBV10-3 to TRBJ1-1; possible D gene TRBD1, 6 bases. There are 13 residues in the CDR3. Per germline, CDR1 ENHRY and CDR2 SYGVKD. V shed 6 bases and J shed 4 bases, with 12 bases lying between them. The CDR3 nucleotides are TGTGCCATCAGCCCACAGGGTGGCACTGAAGCTTTCTTT. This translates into CAISPQGGTEAFF.

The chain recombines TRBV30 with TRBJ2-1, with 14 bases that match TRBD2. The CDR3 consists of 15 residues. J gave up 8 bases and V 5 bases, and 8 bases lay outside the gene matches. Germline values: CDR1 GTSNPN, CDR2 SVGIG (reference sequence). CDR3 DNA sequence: TGTGCCTGGGGCCATGGGACTAGCGGGAGTCATGAGCAGTTCTTC. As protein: CAWGHGTSGSHEQFF.

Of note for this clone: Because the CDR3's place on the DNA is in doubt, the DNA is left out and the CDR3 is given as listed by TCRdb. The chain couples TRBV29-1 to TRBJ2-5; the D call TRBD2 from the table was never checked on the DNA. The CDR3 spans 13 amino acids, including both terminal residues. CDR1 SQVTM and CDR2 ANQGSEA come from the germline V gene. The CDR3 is CSVGLGTGVRKYF.

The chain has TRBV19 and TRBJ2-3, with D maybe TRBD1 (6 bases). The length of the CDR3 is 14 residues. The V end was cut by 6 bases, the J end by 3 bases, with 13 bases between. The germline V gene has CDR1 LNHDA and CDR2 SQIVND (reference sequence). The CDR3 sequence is CASSQGQTTDTQYF. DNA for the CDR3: TGTGCCAGTAGCCAGGGGCAAACTACAGATACGCAGTATTTT.

The CDR3 protein is CASKFTGDYGYTF. The CDR3 DNA sequence: TGTGCCAGCAAGTTCACAGGGGACTATGGCTACACCTTC. J is TRBJ1-2 and V is TRBV2; 7 bases are a match to TRBD1. Trimming removed 7 bases from V and 3 bases from J; junction bases left unmatched: 5. The germline CDR1 and CDR2 sequences are SNHLY and FYNNEI. The CDR3 is 13 amino acids.

The CDR3 nucleotides are TGCGCCAGCAGCCAAGAACAGGGTGGGGCCAACGTCCTGACTTTC. Residues: CASSQEQGGANVLTF. The rearrangement joins TRBV4-3 to TRBJ2-6, with D possibly being TRBD1 (6 bases). The V gene's germline CDR1 is LGHNA and CDR2 YSLEER. Trimming took off 0 bases at V and 3 bases at J, with 6 bases between the two ends. The CDR3 runs 15 residues.